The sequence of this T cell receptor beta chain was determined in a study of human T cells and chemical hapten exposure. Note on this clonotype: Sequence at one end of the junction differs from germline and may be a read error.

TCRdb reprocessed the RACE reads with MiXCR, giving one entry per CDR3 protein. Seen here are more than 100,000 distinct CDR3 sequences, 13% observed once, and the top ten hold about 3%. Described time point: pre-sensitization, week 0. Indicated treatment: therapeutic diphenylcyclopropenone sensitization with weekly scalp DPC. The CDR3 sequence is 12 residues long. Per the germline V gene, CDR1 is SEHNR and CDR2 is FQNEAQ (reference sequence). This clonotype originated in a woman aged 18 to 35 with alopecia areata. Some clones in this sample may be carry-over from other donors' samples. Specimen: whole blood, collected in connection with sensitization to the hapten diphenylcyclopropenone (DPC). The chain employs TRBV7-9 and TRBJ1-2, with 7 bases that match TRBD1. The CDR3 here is CASSSPETGSFF. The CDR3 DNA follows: TGTGCCAGCAGCTCCCCTGAGACAGGGTCCTTCTTC.